This T cell receptor (beta chain) is drawn from a study of vaccination and CD4 T cells after COVID-19. Across the study: Convalescent patients were SARS-CoV-2 positive by nasal swab PCR; nine or ten mild, one severe.

Per germline, CDR1 LNHDA and CDR2 SQIVND (reference sequence). V shed 4 bases, J shed 2 bases, and the junction held 11 bases outside the gene matches. The CDR3 runs to 17 residues. CD4+ T cells that had been cultured provided DNA sequenced with the Oncomine TCR Beta short-read assay. TCRdb independently ran MiXCR on the PCR reads; one entry per CDR3 protein. The table lists about 5,000 distinct CDR3 sequences, 44% of them singletons. This clonotype has just a few counts. Antigen specificity is unknown. Sample treatment: approximately 10-day PBMC culture with coronavirus spike peptide pools or control peptides (ViraFEST assay).

J is TRBJ1-5 and V is TRBV19; 7 nucleotides align to TRBD1. The input for sequencing was CD4+ T cells from blood, cultured in vitro, taken after SARS-CoV-2 vaccination. The TCR comes from a human donor who had recovered from COVID-19. CDR3: CASSNPTGRVGNQPQHF. The CDR3 bases are TGTGCCAGTAGTAACCCGACAGGGAGGGTTGGCAATCAGCCCCAGCATTTT.